This T cell receptor (beta chain) was identified during a study of T-cell memory formation after mild COVID-19. Overall study results and limits: CD4+ contracting clones were found mainly in CM and EM, and CD8+ ones in EMRA. Second-wave clones reaching peak frequency on day 37 lacked confirmed SARS-CoV-2 specificity. Memory cells collected pre-infection included some clones that later responded, suggesting cross-reactive memory joined.

MiXCR, run by TCRdb on the 5' RACE reads, gives a single entry per CDR3 protein. The sample yields 190,000 or so distinct CDR3 sequences, around 25% seen once. A word on this clonotype: The antigen is unknown.

The germline V and J ends were trimmed by 1 base and 6 bases, with 13 bases remaining between them. Germline loops: CDR1 LGHNA, CDR2 YSLEER. The length of the CDR3 is 15 residues. The source material was PBMCs or a T cell subset sorted from them (not recorded which). The clonotype originates from an adult woman who had mild COVID-19 (a few samples of this study predate the infection). Cell type and time point are not known. This chain links TRBV4-3 with TRBJ2-1; D possibly corresponds to TRBD2 (5 bases). The CDR3 reads CASSQGGSDVNEQFF. CDR3 DNA: TGCGCCAGCAGCCAAGGAGGGTCTGACGTCAATGAGCAGTTCTTC.